A single sample gave rise to the 18 T cell receptor beta chains below, sequenced in a study of T cell responses to AZD1222 COVID-19 vaccine. TCRdb's copy holds only in-frame clones and misses some; the assay was immunoSEQ multiplex PCR. The sample records fewer than 95,000 clones, over 75% being singletons. Sample: peripheral blood, taken on day 0 of AZD1222 vaccination. The receptor source for this set is an adult in good health.

The rearrangement joins TRBV28 to TRBJ1-5; weak D call: TRBD1 (5 bases). V was cut by 9 bases and J by 0 bases, with 9 bases left in between. From germline, CDR1 is MDHEN and CDR2 SYDVKM. CDR3 length: 13 residues. CDR3 nucleotides: TGTGCCAGTGCGACAGATAGCAATCAGCCCCAGCATTTT. It yields the protein CASATDSNQPQHF.

The chain uses TRBV7-9 and TRBJ2-5, with 9 bases lining up with TRBD1. Germline loops: CDR1 SEHNR, CDR2 FQNEAQ (reference sequence). V shed 5 bases, J shed 5 bases, and the junction held 9 bases outside the gene matches. The CDR3 length is 15 residues. For the CDR3, the DNA is TGTGCCAGCAGCCAAACCGGGACAGGGAGTGAGACCCAGTACTTC. It translates to CASSQTGTGSETQYF.

The chain is built from TRBV3-1 (or the pseudogene TRBV3-2) and TRBJ2-5, with 13 bases identical to TRBD2. Trimming at V came to 1 base and at J to 4 bases, leaving 0 bases not matched to a gene. CDR3 length: 15 amino acids. CDR1 is LGHDT, CDR2 YNNKEL, per germline (reference sequence). This CDR3 reads CASSQGTSGGETQYF. The CDR3, as DNA: TGTGCCAGCAGCCAAGGGACTAGCGGGGGAGAGACCCAGTACTTC.

The rearrangement uses TRBV28 and TRBJ2-7; 11 positions agree with TRBD2. The CDR3 sequence is 16 residues long. Losses at the gene ends were 5 bases for V and 7 bases for J; bases not matched to a gene: 13. CDR1 is MDHEN and CDR2 is SYDVKM in the germline V gene. CDR3 coding DNA: TGTGCCAGCAGTGGCCAAGTAGCGGGAGGGTTGCGGGAGCAGTACTTC. Encoded protein: CASSGQVAGGLREQYF.

The chain is built from TRBV6-2 or TRBV6-3 and TRBJ2-7; 9 nucleotides agree with TRBD2. Germline V CDR1 and CDR2: MNHEY, SVGEGT. J lost 6 bases, V lost 5 bases, and 11 bases had no gene match. CDR3 length: 15 amino acids. CDR3 sequence (DNA): TGTGCCAGCAGTCAAATACCGGGACTAGCTCCCGAGCAGTACTTC. As protein: CASSQIPGLAPEQYF.

The V and J genes are TRBV19 and TRBJ1-2, with 9 bases matching TRBD1. This CDR3 has 15 amino acids. The junction had 14 bases not matched to a gene; V was cut back by 8 bases and J by 7 bases. Looked up from germline, CDR1 is LNHDA and CDR2 is SQIVND (reference sequence). CDR3: CASAGTGQKNPGYTF. The DNA for the CDR3 is TGTGCCAGTGCCGGGACAGGGCAAAAAAACCCTGGCTACACCTTC.

The CDR3 nucleotides are TGTGCCAGCAGCTTGTTCAAAGGGGTCGAGCAGTACTTC. It yields the protein CASSLFKGVEQYF. The chain has TRBV5-4 and TRBJ2-7; D might be TRBD1 (5 bases). Germline values: CDR1 SGHNT, CDR2 YYREEE (reference sequence). The CDR3 has 13 residues. Deletions cut 1 base from V and 6 bases from J, with 11 bases between. The entire variable domain, with the rest obtained from reference TRBV5-4 and TRBJ2-7, is as follows: ETGVTQSPTHLIKTRGQQVTLRCSSQSGHNTVSWYQQALGQGPQFIFQYYREEENGRGNFPPRFSGLQFPNYSSELNVNALELDDSALYLCASSLFKGVEQYFGPGTRLTVT.

The V and J genes are TRBV28 and TRBJ1-1; perhaps TRBD1 as D (6 bases). The V gene lost 5 bases and the J gene lost 5 bases, with 15 bases spanning the gap. Germline lookup yields CDR1 MDHEN and CDR2 SYDVKM. The CDR3 covers 14 residues. In nucleotides, the CDR3 is TGTGCCAGCAGTACCAGGCGGGGGGCGACTGAAGCTTTCTTT. It yields the protein CASSTRRGATEAFF.

A single count supports this clone. The rearrangement uses TRBV5-8 and TRBJ2-7; either TRBD1 or TRBD2 may fit D (7 bases each). Trimming removed 3 bases from V and 2 bases from J, with 15 bases in between. The CDR3 runs to 15 residues. CDR1 is SGHTS and CDR2 is YDEGEE in the germline V gene. In nucleotides, the CDR3 is TGTGCCAGCAGCTGGGGAGGGACAGCTGCCTACGAGCAGTACTTC. This gives the protein CASSWGGTAAYEQYF.

The V gene is TRBV3-1 (or the pseudogene TRBV3-2), the J gene TRBJ1-2; tentative D call: TRBD1 (5 bases). Looked up from germline, CDR1 is LGHDT and CDR2 is YNNKEL (reference sequence). CDR3 size: 13 residues. V was shortened by 4 bases and J by 8 bases, with 14 bases between the two germline ends. The CDR3 here is CASSLSDISGYTF. The CDR3 DNA is TGTGCCAGCAGCCTTTCGGACATTTCCGGCTACACCTTC.

For the CDR3, the DNA is TGTGCCAGCAGCCCATATGGTAATCGAGCGGGGGACTACGAGCAGTACTTC. It yields the protein CASSPYGNRAGDYEQYF. V is TRBV9 and J is TRBJ2-7, with 8 nucleotides matching TRBD2. CDR1 is SGDLS and CDR2 is YYNGEE in the germline V gene. Trimming at V came to 4 bases and at J to 3 bases, leaving 15 bases not matched to a gene. This CDR3 is 17 amino acids long.

This clone was detected only a few times. The chain joins TRBV15 to TRBJ1-4; 10 bases fit TRBD1. Germline loops: CDR1 LNHNV, CDR2 YYDKDF (reference sequence). This CDR3 is built from 14 residues. V was pared by 3 bases and J by 6 bases, with 1 base of the junction left unmatched. For the CDR3, the DNA is TGTGCCACCAGCAGGACAGGGGGCGATGAAAAACTGTTTTTT. Protein product: CATSRTGGDEKLFF.

The chain uses TRBV4-2 and TRBJ1-1, with D perhaps TRBD1 (6 bases). V lost 5 bases to trimming and J lost 3 bases, with 16 bases between them. The CDR3 runs to 15 residues. Germline values: CDR1 LGHNA, CDR2 YNFKEQ. The CDR3 DNA is TGTGCCAGCAGCACCCGGGACACGCAGCACACTGAAGCTTTCTTT. It translates to CASSTRDTQHTEAFF.

The gene calls are TRBV9 and TRBJ1-2; a possible D gene is TRBD1 (6 bases). V was clipped by 1 base and J by 8 bases, with 18 bases between them. Germline V gene sequence: CDR1 SGDLS, CDR2 YYNGEE. The CDR3 runs 15 residues. CDR3 loop: CASSVIGQPMVGYTF. The DNA of the CDR3 is TGTGCCAGCAGCGTAATAGGACAGCCGATGGTAGGCTACACCTTC. The whole variable domain, filled in from reference TRBV9 and TRBJ1-2, reads DSGVTQTPKHLITATGQRVTLRCSPRSGDLSVYWYQQSLDQGLQFLIQYYNGEERAKGNILERFSAQQFPDLHSELNLSSLELGDSALYFCASSVIGQPMVGYTFGSGTRLTVV.

The chain carries TRBV29-1 and TRBJ2-1; tentatively, D is TRBD1 or TRBD2 (5 bases each). Trimming shortened V by 4 bases and J by 1 base, and 11 bases separated the two germline ends. Germline CDR1 and CDR2: SQVTM and ANQGSEA. The CDR3 covers 14 residues. In DNA, the CDR3 is TGCAGCGTTGGGGACGTGGTTTCCTACAATGAGCAGTTCTTC. This sequence encodes CSVGDVVSYNEQFF.

The chain combines TRBV15 with TRBJ2-3, with D possibly being TRBD1 (6 bases). Germline loops: CDR1 LNHNV, CDR2 YYDKDF (reference sequence). This CDR3 comprises 15 residues. Trimming took 2 bases from V and 8 from J, leaving 17 bases between them. The CDR3 DNA follows: TGTGCCACCAGCAGAAAACCCGTCAGGGGACCTACGCAGTATTTT. This gives the protein CATSRKPVRGPTQYF.

V usage is TRBV19 and J usage is TRBJ1-1; 8 nucleotides line up with TRBD1. With 5 bases clipped from V and 1 base from J, the junction kept 3 bases outside the gene matches. The CDR3 extends over 14 amino acids. CDR1 LNHDA and CDR2 SQIVND come from the germline V gene (reference sequence). Here the CDR3 DNA reads TGTGCCAGTAGTCCGGACAGGGAGAACACTGAAGCTTTCTTT. Its translation: CASSPDRENTEAFF.

V and J are TRBV7-9 and TRBJ2-3; 12 bases are shared with TRBD2. V was pared by 6 bases and J by 4 bases, with 8 bases of the junction left unmatched. CDR1 is SEHNR and CDR2 is FQNEAQ in the germline V gene (reference sequence). The CDR3 extends over 16 amino acids. CDR3 in amino acids: CASRLLAGGKADTQYF. The DNA of the CDR3 is TGTGCCAGCAGACTCCTAGCGGGAGGGAAAGCAGATACGCAGTATTTT.